Listed below are T cell receptor beta chains from one sample, sequenced in a study of blood T cell repertoires in COVID-19. Only in-frame clones appear in the TCRdb table, and some are missing; sequencing was by immunoSEQ multiplex PCR. The table shows about 170,000 clones, with around three quarters occurring only once. The sequenced sample was PBMCs or T cells enriched from blood (not recorded which). The receptors originated from a woman aged 70 to 79 in a cohort exposed to, infected with or recovered from COVID-19 (not recorded which). Both conserved end residues are part of each CDR3.

V gene	CDR3 length	J gene	CDR3 protein
TRBV2	13	TRBJ1-6	CASSAQGISPLHF
TRBV12-3/TRBV12-4	12	TRBJ2-1	CASSFASTEQFF
TRBV18	13	TRBJ2-5	CASSTRVDETQYF
TRBV11-3	14	TRBJ2-3	CASSLRGSTDTQYF
TRBV7-2	15	TRBJ2-1	CASSLGGSRRNEQFF
TRBV7-6	17	TRBJ2-1	CASREGPAGGPYNEQFF
TRBV5-4	14	TRBJ2-1	CASSQEGGRAEQFF
TRBV7-9	14	TRBJ2-1	CASSLVGQGHEQFF
TRBV2	16	TRBJ2-5	CASRDPPGLSGETQYF
TRBV2	14	TRBJ2-5	CASSLQGGQETQYF
TRBV6-2/TRBV6-3	12	TRBJ2-5	CASCHETRTQYF
TRBV4-2	13	TRBJ1-1	CASSQDRSRQAFF
TRBV5-4	17	TRBJ2-2	CASSRTPATGEAGELFF
TRBV2	18	TRBJ2-1	CASSRRLAGGLGYNEQFF
TRBV28	15	TRBJ1-2	CASIGQTGAHYGYTF
TRBV14	15	TRBJ2-1	CASSPRAGVSYEQFF
TRBV6-1	14	TRBJ1-5	CASSEARRTGRVHF
TRBV2	14	TRBJ1-2	CASSEYGQAGGYTF
TRBV20-1	16	TRBJ2-1	CSASLGTSGPVNEQFF
TRBV2	12	TRBJ1-4	CASRTEIEYLFF
TRBV7-3	14	TRBJ1-1	CASSLFAGDTEAFF
TRBV2	12	TRBJ2-1	CAGRDWVNEQFF
TRBV11-3	15	TRBJ1-1	CASSLEGQGNTEAFF
TRBV29-1	12	TRBJ2-5	CSAYRVQETQYF
TRBV5-1	17	TRBJ2-1	CASSFTSGSSLYNEQFF
TRBV7-8	15	TRBJ1-4	CASSLGGTGNEKLFF
TRBV7-9	16	TRBJ2-1	CASSPLTSGSRNEQFF
TRBV7-2	11	TRBJ2-7	CASSRSYEQYF
TRBV18	14	TRBJ1-1	CASSPGYGNTEAFF
TRBV7-9	15	TRBJ2-1	CASSFGASSYNEQFF
TRBV2	14	TRBJ2-3	CASSLGETTDTQYF
TRBV28	16	TRBJ2-1	CATLGLAGSSYNEQFF
TRBV5-1	17	TRBJ2-5	CASSPNRGGARQETQYF
TRBV5-1	16	TRBJ2-1	CASSPGLPNTYNEQFF
TRBV7-2	14	TRBJ2-7	CASRAPGQPYEQYF
TRBV2	16	TRBJ2-3	CASRARTSGSTDTQYF
TRBV4-2	15	TRBJ1-5	CASSLTGDSNQPQHF
TRBV6-5	12	TRBJ2-3	CASSNRGGTQYF
TRBV12-3/TRBV12-4	13	TRBJ2-3	CASSWGGGDTQYF
TRBV11-3	14	TRBJ2-1	CASSLVLAGNEQFF
TRBV2	20	TRBJ2-7	CASSEEHFGLAGEDSYEQYF
TRBV5-4	14	TRBJ2-3	CASSSQGARDTQYF
TRBV6-1	20	TRBJ1-4	CASSEALPGGYRATNEKLFF
TRBV5-1	14	TRBJ2-7	CASSYSGQTYEQYF
TRBV7-9	18	TRBJ2-5	CASSLGTAPLIRQETQYF
TRBV5-1	17	TRBJ2-2	CASSLLLAATNTGELFF
TRBV7-2	19	TRBJ2-5	CASSRWTGYFPWYQETQYF
TRBV28	15	TRBJ2-5	CASSLVSAPGGTQYF
TRBV19	14	TRBJ1-1	CASSSRGADTEAFF
TRBV6-5	15	TRBJ2-6	CASRSQGSGANVLTF
TRBV14	15	TRBJ2-7	CASSQGLATTYEQYF